Below are 9 T cell receptor beta chains sequenced from a single sample in a study of cytomegalovirus exposure and HLA in healthy donors. Profiling relied on immunoSEQ multiplex PCR, and the TCRdb table lists in-frame clones only, not all of them. The profile shows tens of thousands of clones, around 92% of them singletons. The sequencing input was PBMCs. The receptors come from a man aged 18 to 29 in good health and CMV-seronegative.

The chain links TRBV18 to TRBJ2-5; a weak D match, TRBD1 (5 bases). Germline V lookup: CDR1 KGHSH, CDR2 LQKENI. The CDR3 consists of 15 residues. The V gene lost 1 base and the J gene lost 1 base, with 10 bases spanning the gap. CDR3 loop: CASSPRQGTQETQYF. The DNA for the CDR3 is TGTGCCAGCTCACCACGGCAGGGTACCCAAGAGACCCAGTACTTC.

J is TRBJ1-4 and V is TRBV27; D ambiguous. This CDR3 contains 15 residues. Trimming took 7 bases from V and 8 from J, leaving 20 bases between them. Germline loops: CDR1 MNHEY, CDR2 SMNVEV (reference sequence). CDR3 residues: CASTLAAGEREKLFF. The DNA for the CDR3 is TGTGCCAGCACTCTCGCCGCCGGTGAGAGGGAAAAACTGTTTTTT.

This sequence joins TRBV6-1 and TRBJ1-1; 9 bases agree with TRBD1. From germline, CDR1 is MNHNS and CDR2 SASEGT. Losses at the gene ends were 6 bases for V and 1 base for J; bases not matched to a gene: 0. This CDR3 region has 13 residues. The CDR3 nucleotides read TGTGCCAGCAGGGACAGGGGGAACACTGAAGCTTTCTTT. It specifies CASRDRGNTEAFF.

As DNA, the CDR3 is TGTGCCAGCAGGTCCCATCGGGTGAGCCGGGGAGATACGCAGTATTTT. Its translation: CASRSHRVSRGDTQYF. The rearrangement links TRBV6-6 to TRBJ2-3, with D possibly matching TRBD2 (5 bases). Trimming removed 6 bases at V and 5 bases at J, with 21 bases between. The CDR3 is made up of 16 amino acids. Germline CDR1 and CDR2: MNHNY and SVGAGI (reference sequence).

This clone has more than one count but fewer than ten. The V call is TRBV6-4, the J call TRBJ2-1, with D perhaps matching TRBD2 (6 bases). CDR3 length equals 14 residues. Between the trimmed V and J ends, which lost 5 bases and 5 bases, there was a span of 13 bases. Germline V lookup: CDR1 MRHNA, CDR2 SNTAGT. This CDR3 is CASSISGEDNEQFF. The CDR3 DNA reads TGTGCCAGCAGTATATCGGGAGAGGACAATGAGCAGTTCTTC.

The V call is TRBV6-6, the J call TRBJ2-7; no definite D call. Trimming cost V 6 bases and J 3 bases, with 9 bases left between them. The germline V gene encodes CDR1 MNHNY and CDR2 SVGAGI (reference sequence). This CDR3 region has 12 residues. CDR3 sequence: CASSHRGYEQYF. The CDR3 DNA reads as TGTGCCAGCAGCCACCGCGGCTACGAGCAGTACTTC.

The chain has TRBV25-1 and TRBJ1-1, with 8 bases fitting TRBD1. Trimming removed 5 bases from V and 4 bases from J; junction bases left unmatched: 6. CDR3 length: 14 residues. CDR1 and CDR2 (germline): MGHDK, SYGVNS. The CDR3 DNA reads as TGTGCCAGCAGTCACCCAGGGGGCTTCACTGAAGCTTTCTTT. Protein product: CASSHPGGFTEAFF. Combining the CDR3 with reference TRBV25-1 and TRBJ1-1 gives the whole variable domain EADIYQTPRYLVIGTGKKITLECSQTMGHDKMYWYQQDPGMELHLIHYSYGVNSTEKGDLSSESTVSRIRTEHFPLTLESARPSHTSQYLCASSHPGGFTEAFFGQGTRLTVV.

This chain connects TRBV30 to TRBJ1-1; a possible D gene is TRBD1 (5 bases). The CDR3 contains 13 residues. Deletions cut 1 base from V and 1 base from J, with 7 bases between. Looked up from germline, CDR1 is GTSNPN and CDR2 is SVGIG (reference sequence). As DNA, the CDR3 is TGTGCCTGGAGTGGACAGCGGAACACTGAAGCTTTCTTT. It codes for CAWSGQRNTEAFF.

The chain employs TRBV19 and TRBJ1-1; perhaps TRBD1 as D (5 bases). The germline V gene has CDR1 LNHDA and CDR2 SQIVND (reference sequence). Trimming shortened V by 6 bases and J by 0 bases, and 11 bases separated the two germline ends. The CDR3 totals 14 residues. The CDR3 DNA reads as TGTGCCAGTAGGGACACTGCGTTGAACACTGAAGCTTTCTTT. Residues: CASRDTALNTEAFF.